The 30 T cell receptor beta chains below all came from one sample that was sequenced in a study of beta chain features in type 1 diabetes. The authors reverse transcribed all of the isolated RNA, so sequencing captured expressed TCRB transcripts. Only in-frame clones appear in the TCRdb table, and some are missing; sequencing was by immunoSEQ multiplex PCR. The top ten hold about 0.045% of the sample, which has about 350,000 clones, 15% to 20% seen once. Sequencing input: naive CD4+ T cells from blood. All receptors derive from a young woman in good health.

The rearrangement uses TRBV5-4 and TRBJ2-7, with 8 nucleotides matching TRBD2. The CDR3 spans 16 residues. Trimming cost V 0 bases and J 1 base; bases outside gene matches: 6. Germline CDR1 and CDR2: SGHNT and YYREEE (reference sequence). The DNA of the CDR3 is TGTGCCAGCAGCTTGGGTCTAGCGGGTACATCCTACGAGCAGTACTTC. Translating gives CASSLGLAGTSYEQYF. The complete variable domain, with remaining parts taken from reference TRBV5-4 and TRBJ2-7, reads ETGVTQSPTHLIKTRGQQVTLRCSSQSGHNTVSWYQQALGQGPQFIFQYYREEENGRGNFPPRFSGLQFPNYSSELNVNALELDDSALYLCASSLGLAGTSYEQYFGPGTRLTVT.

This clone was detected a few times. The chain combines TRBV11-2 with TRBJ2-4; weak D call: TRBD2 (5 bases). Germline-derived CDR1 and CDR2 are SGHAT and FQNNGV. The CDR3 is 15 amino acids. Trimming took off 0 bases at V and 9 bases at J, with 15 bases between the two ends. The CDR3 region is CASSLDGSGAGIQYF. Written as DNA, the CDR3 is TGTGCCAGCAGCTTAGATGGCAGCGGAGCCGGCATTCAGTACTTC.

This clone was seen only a few times. The CDR3 reads CATARGYGNQPQHF. The CDR3 coding sequence is TGTGCCACCGCAAGGGGGTATGGCAATCAGCCCCAGCATTTT. The chain employs TRBV19 and TRBJ1-5; a weak D match, TRBD1 (6 bases). V lost 10 bases and J lost 2, with 15 bases in between. This CDR3 has 14 amino acids. Germline V CDR1 and CDR2: LNHDA, SQIVND (reference sequence).

This clone has more than one count but fewer than ten. The chain couples TRBV5-1 to TRBJ2-1, with 7 bases aligning to TRBD1. Losses at the gene ends were 0 bases for V and 10 bases for J; bases not matched to a gene: 10. Germline assignment: CDR1 SGHRS and CDR2 YFSETQ. This CDR3 has 15 residues. The CDR3 is CASSLEGTVAREQFF. In DNA, the CDR3 is TGCGCCAGCAGCTTGGAAGGGACAGTGGCTAGGGAGCAGTTCTTC.

This sequence joins TRBV4-1 and TRBJ2-3, with 8 nucleotides matching TRBD1. With V trimmed by 4 bases and J by 1 base, 4 bases remained unmatched. This CDR3 is built from 15 residues. CDR1 is MGHRA and CDR2 is YSYEKL in the germline V gene. The CDR3 loop is CASSPRGLGTDTQYF. DNA for the CDR3: TGCGCCAGCAGCCCCAGGGGGCTGGGCACAGATACGCAGTATTTT.

This clone was seen more than once but under ten times. For the CDR3, the DNA is TGTGCCAGCAGCTTAGGTCGGTCCGGGGAGCTGTTTTTT. Its translation is CASSLGRSGELFF. The chain combines TRBV7-3 with TRBJ2-2; no definite D call. The length of the CDR3 is 13 residues. Per germline, CDR1 SGHTA and CDR2 FQGTGA. Trimming left V 2 bases short and J 6 bases short, with 7 bases between.

This rearrangement joins TRBV30 to TRBJ2-6; D is ambiguous. Trimming took 3 bases from V and 0 from J, leaving 9 bases between them. Germline CDR1 reads GTSNPN; CDR2 reads SVGIG (reference sequence). The CDR3 is made up of 15 amino acids. The CDR3 DNA sequence: TGTGCCTGGAGGTTACTAATCTCTGGGGCCAACGTCCTGACTTTC. Residues: CAWRLLISGANVLTF.

The CDR3 reads CASSFDRALNQPQHF. CDR3 coding DNA: TGTGCCAGCTCATTCGACAGGGCCCTCAATCAGCCCCAGCATTTT. The chain is built from TRBV18 and TRBJ1-5, with 7 bases lining up with TRBD1. CDR1 KGHSH and CDR2 LQKENI come from the germline V gene. This CDR3 region has 15 residues. The V and J ends lost 5 bases and 3 bases, in that order; junction bases with no gene match: 7.

The rearrangement uses TRBV7-8 and TRBJ1-6, with D uncertain. V lost 0 bases and J 7 bases, leaving 13 bases between the germline ends. This CDR3 region has 16 residues. CDR1 and CDR2 (germline): SGHVS, FQNEAQ. CDR3 amino acids: CASSLATGELNSPLHF. The CDR3 coding sequence is TGTGCCAGCAGCTTAGCCACCGGGGAGTTGAATTCACCCCTCCACTTT.

The sample holds a few counts of this clone. At the DNA level, this CDR3 is encoded by other sequences in the same sample as well. The chain joins TRBV20-1 to TRBJ2-1; D is undetermined. V shed 1 base and J shed 5 bases, with 3 bases lying between them. Germline CDR1 is DFQATT and CDR2 is SNEGSKA (reference sequence). This CDR3 spans 11 amino acids. CDR3 amino acids: CSARADNEQFF. The CDR3 DNA sequence: TGCAGTGCTAGAGCCGACAATGAGCAGTTCTTC.

This clone was seen a handful of times. The rearrangement joins TRBV11-2 to TRBJ2-1; possible D gene TRBD2, 5 bases. This CDR3 region has 15 residues. Per the germline V gene, CDR1 is SGHAT and CDR2 is FQNNGV. Trimming removed 5 bases at V and 10 bases at J, with 21 bases between. CDR3 bases: TGTGCCAGCAGCCGACCGCGGGTCTCAATTCCGGAGCAGTTCTTC. It is translated as CASSRPRVSIPEQFF.

The genes are TRBV29-1 and TRBJ1-1, with D tentatively TRBD1 (5 bases). The V gene's germline CDR1 is SQVTM and CDR2 ANQGSEA. The V end was cut by 1 base, the J end by 7 bases, with 10 bases between. This CDR3 is built from 12 residues. The CDR3 region has the DNA TGCAGCGTTGAAGGGCGGGGGGGTGAAGCTTTCTTT. It codes for CSVEGRGGEAFF.

This clone was counted a few times. The chain joins TRBV11-1 to TRBJ2-3, with TRBD2 identical over 12 bases. Germline V gene lookup returns CDR1 SGHAT and CDR2 FQDESV (reference sequence). CDR3 length: 16 residues. V lost 5 bases, J lost 4 bases, and 7 bases stayed unmatched. The CDR3 sequence: CASSPRLAGAADTQYF. The CDR3 nucleotides read TGTGCCAGCAGCCCCAGACTAGCGGGAGCCGCAGATACGCAGTATTTT.

This clone was counted only a few times. The chain has TRBV7-2 and TRBJ2-5; perhaps TRBD2 as D (5 bases). This CDR3 comprises 15 residues. V was trimmed by 0 bases and J by 4 bases, leaving 12 bases between them. From germline, CDR1 is SGHTA and CDR2 FQGNSA. The DNA for the CDR3 is TGTGCCAGCAGCTTAGCCACTGACGGAGGAGAGACCCAGTACTTC. Its translation: CASSLATDGGETQYF.

V and J are TRBV2 and TRBJ2-5, with D possibly being TRBD2 (6 bases). CDR3 length equals 14 residues. The V gene lost 6 bases and the J gene lost 5 bases, with 16 bases spanning the gap. The germline V gene has CDR1 SNHLY and CDR2 FYNNEI. CDR3 amino acids: CASSRRLEGETQYF. Written as DNA, the CDR3 is TGTGCCAGCAGCCGACGACTAGAAGGGGAGACCCAGTACTTC. Filled out from reference TRBV2 and TRBJ2-5, the complete variable domain reads EPEVTQTPSHQVTQMGQEVILRCVPISNHLYFYWYRQILGQKVEFLVSFYNNEISEKSEIFDDQFSVERPDGSNFTLKIRSTKLEDSAMYFCASSRRLEGETQYFGPGTRLLVL.

This clone has more than one count but fewer than ten. The chain combines TRBV6-5 with TRBJ1-5; 9 bases align to TRBD1. The CDR3 is made up of 15 amino acids. CDR1 MNHEY and CDR2 SVGAGI come from the germline V gene. J lost 8 bases, V lost 5 bases, and 10 bases had no gene match. CDR3: CASSPIRTGVKPQHF. The CDR3 DNA sequence: TGTGCCAGCAGTCCTATTAGGACAGGGGTAAAGCCCCAGCATTTT.

This clone was picked up a small number of times. The chain has TRBV30 and TRBJ2-1; TRBD2 matches 11 bases. The CDR3 has 14 amino acids. Trimming cost V 7 bases and J 0 bases; bases outside gene matches: 2. Germline V gene lookup returns CDR1 GTSNPN and CDR2 SVGIG (reference sequence). CDR3 nucleotides: TGTGCCTCGACTAGCGGGATCTCCTACAATGAGCAGTTCTTC. Encoded protein: CASTSGISYNEQFF.

This clone showed up just a few times. The chain carries TRBV5-4 and TRBJ2-3; 8 bases align to TRBD2. CDR1 and CDR2 (germline): SGHNT, YYREEE (reference sequence). CDR3 length equals 18 residues. Unmatched junction bases numbered 14, after V lost 0 bases and J lost 5 bases. The CDR3 loop reads CASSLGSLASGGGDTQYF. CDR3 in DNA: TGTGCCAGCAGCTTGGGGTCTCTGGCGTCGGGAGGGGGAGATACGCAGTATTTT.

The CDR3 protein is CASSPRGGLAGGDEQFF. CDR3 nucleotide sequence: TGTGCCAGCAGCCCGCGAGGTGGACTAGCGGGAGGGGATGAGCAGTTCTTC. The chain recombines TRBV4-2 with TRBJ2-1, with TRBD2 matching 15 bases. The germline V gene has CDR1 LGHNA and CDR2 YNFKEQ. There are 17 residues in the CDR3. With 4 bases clipped from V and 8 bases from J, the junction kept 9 bases outside the gene matches.

There are a few counts of this clone. CDR3 amino acids: CASSPGTAADEKLFF. In DNA form, the CDR3 reads TGTGCCAGCAGCCCGGGGACAGCTGCCGATGAAAAACTGTTTTTT. The chain recombines TRBV7-2 with TRBJ1-4; 7 nucleotides agree with TRBD1. The CDR3 extends over 15 amino acids. The germline V gene has CDR1 SGHTA and CDR2 FQGNSA. V gave up 5 bases and J gave up 6 bases; unmatched junction bases: 9.

This rearrangement joins TRBV5-1 to TRBJ2-3; tentatively, D is TRBD2 (5 bases). The CDR3 extends over 14 amino acids. Per the germline V gene, CDR1 is SGHRS and CDR2 is YFSETQ. V lost 0 bases, J lost 1 base, and 6 bases lay in between. The CDR3 DNA is TGCGCCAGCAGCTTGGACGGGGGCACAGATACGCAGTATTTT. It is translated as CASSLDGGTDTQYF. The whole variable domain, filled in from reference TRBV5-1 and TRBJ2-3, reads KAGVTQTPRYLIKTRGQQVTLSCSPISGHRSVSWYQQTPGQGLQFLFEYFSETQRNKGNFPGRFSGRQFSNSRSEMNVSTLELGDSALYLCASSLDGGTDTQYFGPGTRLTVL.

This chain joins TRBV30 and TRBJ2-6, with TRBD2 as a possible D gene (6 bases). CDR1 is GTSNPN, CDR2 SVGIG, per germline (reference sequence). Trimming pared 0 bases from V and 2 bases from J, leaving 8 bases between. The CDR3 is 15 residues long. DNA of the CDR3: TGTGCCTGGAGTGTTTCGGGGGCTGGGGCCAACGTCCTGACTTTC. Its translation: CAWSVSGAGANVLTF.

This clone has just a few counts. The chain combines TRBV14 with TRBJ1-1, with D possibly matching TRBD1 (5 bases). The CDR3 has 15 residues. Germline CDR1 is SGHDN and CDR2 is FVKESK. V lost 0 bases to trimming and J lost 4 bases, with 12 bases between them. CDR3 amino acids: CASSQDRSGITEAFF. In nucleotides, the CDR3 is TGTGCCAGCAGCCAAGACAGGTCAGGGATCACTGAAGCTTTCTTT.

The rearrangement links TRBV19 to TRBJ2-1; TRBD2 agrees at 7 bases. V lost 5 bases and J lost 2; bases outside the gene matches: 9. Germline V gives CDR1 LNHDA, CDR2 SQIVND (reference sequence). The length of the CDR3 is 16 residues. CDR3 sequence: CASSHLRGNTYNEQFF. The CDR3 DNA is TGTGCCAGTAGTCATTTGCGGGGGAACACCTACAATGAGCAGTTCTTC.

This clone occurred a few times. This sequence joins TRBV5-1 and TRBJ2-3; possible D gene TRBD2, 5 bases. Per germline, CDR1 SGHRS and CDR2 YFSETQ. CDR3 length equals 14 residues. V gave up 2 bases and J gave up 2 bases, with 9 bases separating them. The CDR3 spells CASSFTRATDTQYF. The CDR3 DNA follows: TGCGCCAGCAGCTTTACGAGGGCCACAGATACGCAGTATTTT.

This clone was detected a few times. V and J are TRBV5-1 and TRBJ1-1, with 7 positions matching TRBD1. The CDR3 sequence is 16 residues long. Losses at the gene ends were 4 bases for V and 0 bases for J; bases not matched to a gene: 9. Germline V gives CDR1 SGHRS, CDR2 YFSETQ. CDR3 sequence: CASSMEPGTVNTEAFF. The CDR3 DNA follows: TGCGCCAGCAGCATGGAACCCGGGACAGTGAACACTGAAGCTTTCTTT.

J is TRBJ1-6 and V is TRBV7-2; D may be TRBD1 (5 bases). The CDR3 spans 13 residues. Trimming left V 1 base short and J 8 bases short, with 6 bases between. Looked up from germline, CDR1 is SGHTA and CDR2 is FQGNSA. The chain's CDR3 is CASSLEGDSPLHF. Here the CDR3 DNA reads TGTGCCAGCAGCTTAGAAGGGGATTCACCCCTCCACTTT.

This clone has just a few counts. In the same sample, other DNA sequences code for this CDR3. The gene calls are TRBV30 and TRBJ2-2, with 13 bases lining up with TRBD2. The trim removed 1 base at V and 2 bases at J, leaving 1 base unmatched. The CDR3 is made up of 16 amino acids. Germline V gene data show CDR1 as GTSNPN and CDR2 as SVGIG (reference sequence). In DNA form, the CDR3 reads TGTGCCTGGAGTGGACTAGCGGGGGGTAACACCGGGGAGCTGTTTTTT. Its translation: CAWSGLAGGNTGELFF.

This clone has more than one count but fewer than ten. CDR3 sequence: CASSSWTSGSNDEQFF. The CDR3 DNA follows: TGTGCCAGCAGCTCGTGGACTAGCGGGAGTAATGATGAGCAGTTCTTC. The gene calls are TRBV11-3 and TRBJ2-1, with TRBD2 matching 13 bases. This CDR3 region has 16 residues. V shed 4 bases, J shed 8 bases, and the junction held 8 bases outside the gene matches. Germline V lookup: CDR1 SGHNT, CDR2 YENEEA.

V and J are TRBV10-3 and TRBJ2-1; 9 bases align to TRBD2. V dropped 1 base and J dropped 7; count of bases not matched to a gene: 8. The CDR3 loop spans 16 amino acids. Germline V gene lookup returns CDR1 ENHRY and CDR2 SYGVKD. The CDR3 protein is CAISELGLAGKNEQFF. CDR3 DNA: TGTGCCATCAGTGAGTTGGGGCTAGCGGGAAAGAATGAGCAGTTCTTC.